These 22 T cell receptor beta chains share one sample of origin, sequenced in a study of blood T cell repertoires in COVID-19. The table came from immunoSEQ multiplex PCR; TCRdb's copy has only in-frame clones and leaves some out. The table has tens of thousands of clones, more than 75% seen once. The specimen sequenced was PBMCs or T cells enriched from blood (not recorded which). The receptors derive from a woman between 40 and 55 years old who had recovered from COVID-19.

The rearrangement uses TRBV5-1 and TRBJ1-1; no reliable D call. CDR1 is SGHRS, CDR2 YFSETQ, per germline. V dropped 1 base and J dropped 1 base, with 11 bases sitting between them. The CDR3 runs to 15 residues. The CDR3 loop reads CASSLSPGTNTEAFF. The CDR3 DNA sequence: TGCGCCAGCAGCTTGTCCCCGGGAACGAACACTGAAGCTTTCTTT.

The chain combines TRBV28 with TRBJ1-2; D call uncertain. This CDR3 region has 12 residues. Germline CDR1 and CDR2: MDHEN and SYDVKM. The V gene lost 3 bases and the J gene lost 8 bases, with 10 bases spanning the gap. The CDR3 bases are TGTGCCAGCAGTTTCTCGGGGTCGGGCTACACCTTC. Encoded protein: CASSFSGSGYTF.

CDR3 residues: CASLNHRDRGGEQYF. The CDR3 DNA sequence: TGTGCCAGCCTAAATCACCGGGACAGGGGAGGCGAGCAGTACTTC. J is TRBJ2-7 and V is TRBV3-1 (or the pseudogene TRBV3-2); the match to TRBD1 covers 10 bases. The CDR3 has 15 amino acids. In germline, CDR1 is LGHDT, CDR2 YNNKEL (reference sequence). Trimming at V came to 8 bases and at J to 6 bases, leaving 13 bases not matched to a gene.

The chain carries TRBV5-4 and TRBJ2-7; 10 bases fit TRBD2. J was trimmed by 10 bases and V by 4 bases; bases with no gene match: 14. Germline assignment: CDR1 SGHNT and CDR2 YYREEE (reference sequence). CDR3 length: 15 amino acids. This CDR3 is CASSRKAGTSEHQYF. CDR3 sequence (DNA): TGTGCCAGCAGCCGGAAGGCCGGGACTAGCGAACATCAGTACTTC.

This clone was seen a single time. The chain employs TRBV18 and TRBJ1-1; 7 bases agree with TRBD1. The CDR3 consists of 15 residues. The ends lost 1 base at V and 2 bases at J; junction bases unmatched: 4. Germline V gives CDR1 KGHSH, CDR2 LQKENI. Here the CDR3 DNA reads TGTGCCAGCTCACCACTAACAGGGGAAAACACTGAAGCTTTCTTT. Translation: CASSPLTGENTEAFF.

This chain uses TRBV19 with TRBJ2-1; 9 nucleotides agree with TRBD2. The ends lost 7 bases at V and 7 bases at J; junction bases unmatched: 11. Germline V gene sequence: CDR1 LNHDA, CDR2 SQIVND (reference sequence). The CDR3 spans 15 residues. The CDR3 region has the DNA TGTGCCAGTACCCCGCGGCGGGGGGGCCTAAATGAGCAGTTCTTC. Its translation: CASTPRRGGLNEQFF.

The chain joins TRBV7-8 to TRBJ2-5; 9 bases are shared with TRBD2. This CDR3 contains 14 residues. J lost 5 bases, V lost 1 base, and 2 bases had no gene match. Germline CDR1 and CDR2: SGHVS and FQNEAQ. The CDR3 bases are TGTGCCAGCAGCTTAGGCGGGGGGGCGGAGACCCAGTACTTC. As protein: CASSLGGGAETQYF.

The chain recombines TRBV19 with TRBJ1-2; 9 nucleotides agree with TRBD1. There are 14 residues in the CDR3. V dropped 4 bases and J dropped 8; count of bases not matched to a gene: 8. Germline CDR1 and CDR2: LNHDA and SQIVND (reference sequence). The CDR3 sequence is CASSTGQGYGGYTF. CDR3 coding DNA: TGTGCCAGTAGTACGGGACAGGGTTACGGGGGCTACACCTTC.

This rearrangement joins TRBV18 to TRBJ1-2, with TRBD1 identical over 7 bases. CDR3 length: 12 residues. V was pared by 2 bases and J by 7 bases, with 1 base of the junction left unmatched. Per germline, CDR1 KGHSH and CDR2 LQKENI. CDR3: CASSPDRAGYTF. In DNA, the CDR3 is TGTGCCAGCTCACCAGACAGGGCTGGCTACACCTTC.

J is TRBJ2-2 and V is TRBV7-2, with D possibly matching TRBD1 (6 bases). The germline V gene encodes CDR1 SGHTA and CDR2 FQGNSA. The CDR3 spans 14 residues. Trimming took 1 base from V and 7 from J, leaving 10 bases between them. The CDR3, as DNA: TGTGCCAGCAGCTTAGTTGTCAGGGGCGGGGAGCTGTTTTTT. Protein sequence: CASSLVVRGGELFF.

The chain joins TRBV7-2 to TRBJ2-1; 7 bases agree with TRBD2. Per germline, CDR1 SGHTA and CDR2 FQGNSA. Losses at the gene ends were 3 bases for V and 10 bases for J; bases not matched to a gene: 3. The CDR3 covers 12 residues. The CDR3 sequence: CASSFPSGEQFF. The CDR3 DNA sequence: TGTGCCAGCAGCTTCCCTAGCGGAGAGCAGTTCTTC.

CDR3 DNA: TGTGCCAGCAGCCAACTCGGGACAGGAGTTACCGGGGAGCTGTTTTTT. It encodes CASSQLGTGVTGELFF. This chain connects TRBV14 to TRBJ2-2, with 8 positions matching TRBD1. Germline CDR1 SGHDN, CDR2 FVKESK. The CDR3 length is 16 residues. V was clipped by 2 bases and J by 5 bases; unmatched bases: 7.

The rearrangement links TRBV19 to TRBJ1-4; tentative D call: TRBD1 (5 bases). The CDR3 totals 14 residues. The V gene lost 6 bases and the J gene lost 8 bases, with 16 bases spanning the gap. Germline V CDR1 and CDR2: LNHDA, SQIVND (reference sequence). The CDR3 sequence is CASSRAGQTEKLFF. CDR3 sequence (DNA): TGTGCCAGTAGCCGTGCAGGGCAGACAGAAAAACTGTTTTTT. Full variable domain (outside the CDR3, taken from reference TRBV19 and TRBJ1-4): DGGITQSPKYLFRKEGQNVTLSCEQNLNHDAMYWYRQDPGQGLRLIYYSQIVNDFQKGDIAEGYSVSREKKESFPLTVTSAQKNPTAFYLCASSRAGQTEKLFFGSGTQLSVL.

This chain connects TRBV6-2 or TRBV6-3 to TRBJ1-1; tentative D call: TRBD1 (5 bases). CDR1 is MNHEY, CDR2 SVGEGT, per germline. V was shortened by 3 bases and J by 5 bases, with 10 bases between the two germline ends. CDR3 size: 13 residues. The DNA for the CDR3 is TGTGCCAGCAGTTATAAAGGGGATACTGAAGCTTTCTTT. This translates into CASSYKGDTEAFF.

The CDR3 spells CASSSEGTSGSEQFF. In DNA, the CDR3 is TGCGCCAGCAGCTCGGAGGGGACTAGCGGGAGTGAGCAGTTCTTC. The chain combines TRBV5-1 with TRBJ2-1; 14 bases line up with TRBD2. This CDR3 is built from 15 residues. V shed 3 bases, J shed 9 bases, and the junction held 5 bases outside the gene matches. Germline V gives CDR1 SGHRS, CDR2 YFSETQ.

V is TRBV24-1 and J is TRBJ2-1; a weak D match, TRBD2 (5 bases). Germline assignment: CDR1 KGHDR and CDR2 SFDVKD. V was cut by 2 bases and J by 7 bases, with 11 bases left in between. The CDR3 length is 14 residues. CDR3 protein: CATSDSGRENEQFF. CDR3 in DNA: TGTGCCACCAGTGATTCCGGACGGGAAAATGAGCAGTTCTTC.

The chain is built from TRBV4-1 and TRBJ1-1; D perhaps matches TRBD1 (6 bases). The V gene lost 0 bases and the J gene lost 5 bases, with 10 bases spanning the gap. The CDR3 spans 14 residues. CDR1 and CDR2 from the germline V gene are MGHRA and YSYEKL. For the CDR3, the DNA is TGCGCCAGCAGCCAAGAACAGGGAAGGACTGAAGCTTTCTTT. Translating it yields CASSQEQGRTEAFF.

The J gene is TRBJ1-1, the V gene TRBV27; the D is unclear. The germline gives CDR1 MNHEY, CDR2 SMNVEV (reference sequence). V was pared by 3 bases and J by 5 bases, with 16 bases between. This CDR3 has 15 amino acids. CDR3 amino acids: CASSLSPGSSTEAFF. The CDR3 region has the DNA TGTGCCAGCAGTTTGTCCCCGGGGAGTTCTACTGAAGCTTTCTTT.

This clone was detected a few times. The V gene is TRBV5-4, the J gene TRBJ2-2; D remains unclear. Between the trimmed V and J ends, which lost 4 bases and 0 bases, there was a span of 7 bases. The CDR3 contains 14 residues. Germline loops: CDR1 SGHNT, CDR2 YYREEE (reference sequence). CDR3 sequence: CASSTGPNTGELFF. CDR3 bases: TGTGCCAGCAGCACCGGTCCGAACACCGGGGAGCTGTTTTTT.

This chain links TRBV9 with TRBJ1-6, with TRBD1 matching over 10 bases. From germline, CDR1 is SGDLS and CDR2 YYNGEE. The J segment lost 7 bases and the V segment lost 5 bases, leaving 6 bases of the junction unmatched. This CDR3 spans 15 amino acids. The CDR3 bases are TGTGCCAGCAGAATTGGGACAGGGGACAATTCACCCCTCCACTTT. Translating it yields CASRIGTGDNSPLHF.

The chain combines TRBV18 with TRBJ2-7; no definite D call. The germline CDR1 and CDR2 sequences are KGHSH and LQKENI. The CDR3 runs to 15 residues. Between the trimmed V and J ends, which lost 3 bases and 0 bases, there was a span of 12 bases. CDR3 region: CASSPSGASSYEQYF. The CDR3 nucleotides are TGTGCCAGCTCACCCTCTGGAGCCAGCTCCTACGAGCAGTACTTC.

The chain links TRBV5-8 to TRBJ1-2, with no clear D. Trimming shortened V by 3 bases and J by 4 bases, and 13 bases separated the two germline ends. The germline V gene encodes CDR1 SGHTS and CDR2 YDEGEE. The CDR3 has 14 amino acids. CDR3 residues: CASSYRSRSYGYTF. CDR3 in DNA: TGTGCCAGCAGCTACCGGTCCAGGTCCTATGGCTACACCTTC.